The 5 T cell receptor beta chains listed next were all sequenced from one sample in a study of vaccination and CD4 T cells after COVID-19. Sequencing of cultured CD4+ T cell DNA used the Oncomine TCR Beta short-read assay. TCRdb recomputed calls from the PCR reads with MiXCR, one row per CDR3 protein. Of about 5,500 distinct CDR3 sequences listed, 39% are singletons. Their antigens remain unidentified. Treatment indicated: roughly 10-day PBMC culture with coronavirus spike peptide pools or control peptides (ViraFEST assay). An unexposed donor provided the CD4+ T cells, which were collected before the COVID-19 pandemic (2011-2018). Sequenced: CD4+ T cells from blood, cultured in vitro. These receptors all come from a human donor in good health.

This rearrangement joins TRBV6-1 to TRBJ2-3; D call uncertain. Trimming cost V 8 bases and J 2 bases, with 11 bases left between them. CDR1 and CDR2 (germline): MNHNS, SASEGT. The CDR3 length is 13 residues. The CDR3: CASSNPNTDTQYF. DNA of the CDR3: TGTGCCAGCTCAAACCCTAACACAGATACGCAGTATTTT.

This chain connects TRBV18 to TRBJ1-3, with D hard to call. This CDR3 is 15 amino acids long. Trimming stripped 5 bases from V and 1 base from J, with 12 bases between. Germline V gene lookup returns CDR1 KGHSH and CDR2 LQKENI. The CDR3 sequence: CASSSYSESGNTIYF. As DNA, the CDR3 is TGTGCCAGCTCATCCTACAGTGAGTCTGGAAACACCATATATTTT.

The CDR3 sequence is CASSLDDTEAFF. Here the CDR3 DNA reads TGTGCCAGCAGCTTAGACGACACTGAAGCTTTCTTT. The rearrangement joins TRBV7-9 to TRBJ1-1; D is unresolved. The CDR3 is 12 amino acids. The V and J ends lost 1 base and 3 bases respectively, with 3 bases between them. The germline gives CDR1 SEHNR, CDR2 FQNEAQ (reference sequence).

In regard to this clonotype: One end of the junction is discordant with germline, which a read error may explain. The V and J genes are TRBV12-3 or TRBV12-4 and TRBJ1-5; D is perhaps TRBD1 (5 bases). The CDR3 covers 14 residues. Here the CDR3 reads CVSSIRDSNQPQHF. Written as DNA, the CDR3 is TGTGTCAGCAGTATTAGGGACAGCAATCAGCCCCAGCATTTT.

A few counts support this clonotype. The chain uses TRBV10-3 and TRBJ1-6; no definite D call. V lost 2 bases, J lost 10 bases, and 12 bases lay in between. Germline V gives CDR1 ENHRY, CDR2 SYGVKD. The CDR3 length is 14 residues. CDR3 DNA sequence: TGTGCCATCAGTGAGCCTACTATTCGGTCACCCCTCCACTTT. It encodes CAISEPTIRSPLHF.